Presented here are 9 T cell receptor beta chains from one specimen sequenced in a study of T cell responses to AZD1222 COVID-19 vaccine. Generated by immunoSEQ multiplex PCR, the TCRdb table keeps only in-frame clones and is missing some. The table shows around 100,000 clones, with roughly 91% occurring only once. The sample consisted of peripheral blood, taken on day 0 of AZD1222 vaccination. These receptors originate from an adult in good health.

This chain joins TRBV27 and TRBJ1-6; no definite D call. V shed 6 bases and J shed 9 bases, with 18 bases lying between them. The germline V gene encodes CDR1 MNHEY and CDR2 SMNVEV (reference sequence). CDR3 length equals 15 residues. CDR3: CASSLKPGSGSPLHF. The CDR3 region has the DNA TGTGCCAGCAGCCTAAAGCCCGGTAGTGGTTCACCCCTCCACTTT.

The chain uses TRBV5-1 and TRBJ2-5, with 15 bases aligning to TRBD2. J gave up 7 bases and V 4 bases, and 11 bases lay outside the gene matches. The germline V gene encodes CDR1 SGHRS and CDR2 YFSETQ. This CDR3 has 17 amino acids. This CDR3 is CASSPGTSGGPYRTQYF. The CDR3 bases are TGCGCCAGCAGCCCGGGGACTAGCGGGGGGCCTTATCGGACCCAGTACTTC.

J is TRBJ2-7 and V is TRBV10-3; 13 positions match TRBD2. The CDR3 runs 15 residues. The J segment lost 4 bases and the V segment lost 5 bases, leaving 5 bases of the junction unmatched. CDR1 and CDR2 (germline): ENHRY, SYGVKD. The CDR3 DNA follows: TGTGCCATCAGTACGACTAGCGGGGGGCGATACGAGCAGTACTTC. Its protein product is CAISTTSGGRYEQYF.

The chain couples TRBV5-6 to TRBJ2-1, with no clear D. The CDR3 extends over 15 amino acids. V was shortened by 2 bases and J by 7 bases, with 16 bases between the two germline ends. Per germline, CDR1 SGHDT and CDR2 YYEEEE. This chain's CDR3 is CASSFSYTAKNEQFF. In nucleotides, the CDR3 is TGTGCCAGCAGCTTCAGTTACACAGCGAAAAATGAGCAGTTCTTC.

The CDR3 DNA reads as TGTGCCAGCAGCTTAACGGAGGGGGGTGAGCAGTTCTTC. Its translation: CASSLTEGGEQFF. The chain carries TRBV7-9 and TRBJ2-1; tentatively, D is TRBD1 or TRBD2 (6 bases each). V was pared by 2 bases and J by 9 bases, with 11 bases between. The CDR3 runs to 13 residues. Per the germline V gene, CDR1 is SEHNR and CDR2 is FQNEAQ (reference sequence).

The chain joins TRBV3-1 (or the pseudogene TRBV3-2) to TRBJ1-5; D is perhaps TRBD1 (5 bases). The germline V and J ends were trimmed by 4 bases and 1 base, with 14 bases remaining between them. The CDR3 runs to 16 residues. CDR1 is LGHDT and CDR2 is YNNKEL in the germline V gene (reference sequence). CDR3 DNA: TGTGCCAGCAGCCCCAGAGGGGCGAGGAGCAATCAGCCCCAGCATTTT. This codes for CASSPRGARSNQPQHF.

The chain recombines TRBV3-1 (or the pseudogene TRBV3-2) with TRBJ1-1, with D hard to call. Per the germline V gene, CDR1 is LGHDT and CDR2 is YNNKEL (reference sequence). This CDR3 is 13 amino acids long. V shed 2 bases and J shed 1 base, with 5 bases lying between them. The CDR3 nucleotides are TGTGCCAGCAGCCAAAGTGCGAACACTGAAGCTTTCTTT. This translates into CASSQSANTEAFF.

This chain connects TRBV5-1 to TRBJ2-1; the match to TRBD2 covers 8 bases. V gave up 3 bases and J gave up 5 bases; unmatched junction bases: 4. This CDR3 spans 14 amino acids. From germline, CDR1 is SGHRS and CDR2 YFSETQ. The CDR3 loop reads CASSSGLANNEQFF. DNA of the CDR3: TGCGCCAGCAGCTCCGGACTAGCCAACAATGAGCAGTTCTTC.

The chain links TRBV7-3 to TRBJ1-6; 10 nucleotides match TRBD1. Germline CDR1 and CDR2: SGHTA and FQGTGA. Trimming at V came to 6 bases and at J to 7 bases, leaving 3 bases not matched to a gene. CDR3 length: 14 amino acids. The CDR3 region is CASRTGQGNSPLHF. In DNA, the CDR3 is TGTGCCAGCAGAACGGGACAGGGGAATTCACCCCTCCACTTT. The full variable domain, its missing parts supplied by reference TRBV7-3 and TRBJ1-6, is GAGVSQTPSNKVTEKGKYVELRCDPISGHTALYWYRQSLGQGPEFLIYFQGTGAADDSGLPNDRFFAVRPEGSVSTLKIQRTERGDSAVYLCASRTGQGNSPLHFGNGTRLTVT.